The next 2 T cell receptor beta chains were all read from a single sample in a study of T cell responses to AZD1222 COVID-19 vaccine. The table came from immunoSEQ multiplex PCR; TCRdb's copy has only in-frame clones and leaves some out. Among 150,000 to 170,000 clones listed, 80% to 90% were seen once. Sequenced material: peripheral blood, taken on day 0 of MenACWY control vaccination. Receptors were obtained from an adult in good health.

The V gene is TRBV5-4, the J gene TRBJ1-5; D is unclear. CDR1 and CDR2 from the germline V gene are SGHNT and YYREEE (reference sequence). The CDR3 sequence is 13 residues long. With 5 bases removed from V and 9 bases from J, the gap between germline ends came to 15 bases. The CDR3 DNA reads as TGTGCCAGCAGTCTGGATAATTTCGGGCCCCAGCATTTT. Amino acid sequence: CASSLDNFGPQHF.

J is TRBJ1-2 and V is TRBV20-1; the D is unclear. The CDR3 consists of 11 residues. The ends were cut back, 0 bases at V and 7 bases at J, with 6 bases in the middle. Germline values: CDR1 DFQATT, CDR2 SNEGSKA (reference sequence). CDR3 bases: TGCAGTGCTAGAGAGGGATCTGGCTACACCTTC. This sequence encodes CSAREGSGYTF.